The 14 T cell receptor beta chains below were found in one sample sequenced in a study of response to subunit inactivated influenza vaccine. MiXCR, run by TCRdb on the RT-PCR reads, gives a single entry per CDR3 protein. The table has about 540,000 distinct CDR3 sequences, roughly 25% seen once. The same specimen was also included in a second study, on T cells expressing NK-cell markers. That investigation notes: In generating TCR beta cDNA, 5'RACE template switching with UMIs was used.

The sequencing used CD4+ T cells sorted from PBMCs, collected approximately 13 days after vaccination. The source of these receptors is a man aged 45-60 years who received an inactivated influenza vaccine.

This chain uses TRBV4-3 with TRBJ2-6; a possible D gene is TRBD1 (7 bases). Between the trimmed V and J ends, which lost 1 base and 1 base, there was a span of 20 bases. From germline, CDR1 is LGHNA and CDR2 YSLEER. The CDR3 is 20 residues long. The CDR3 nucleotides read TGCGCCAGCAGCCAAGGAGTGCGGGACAGCTATCTTTCTGGGGCCAACGTCCTGACTTTC. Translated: CASSQGVRDSYLSGANVLTF.

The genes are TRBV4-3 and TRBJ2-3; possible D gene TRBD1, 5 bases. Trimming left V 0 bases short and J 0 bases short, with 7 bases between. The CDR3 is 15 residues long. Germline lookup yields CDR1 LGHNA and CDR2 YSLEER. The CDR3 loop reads CASSQDRVSTDTQYF. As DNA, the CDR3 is TGCGCCAGCAGCCAAGACAGGGTTAGCACAGATACGCAGTATTTT.

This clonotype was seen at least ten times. DNA for the CDR3: TGTGCCAGCAGTTTGGCTAGCGGGGTTTACGAGCAGTACTTC. The encoded protein is CASSLASGVYEQYF. The chain employs TRBV28 and TRBJ2-7; 9 bases line up with TRBD2. This CDR3 is 14 amino acids long. The trim removed 3 bases at V and 4 bases at J, leaving 4 bases unmatched. The germline gives CDR1 MDHEN, CDR2 SYDVKM.

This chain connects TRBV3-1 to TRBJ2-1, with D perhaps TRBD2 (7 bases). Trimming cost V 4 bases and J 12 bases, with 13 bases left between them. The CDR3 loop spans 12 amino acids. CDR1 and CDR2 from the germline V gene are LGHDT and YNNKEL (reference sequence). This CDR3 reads CASSLVRGGQFF. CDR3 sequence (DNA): TGTGCCAGCAGCCTGGTTAGGGGGGGGCAGTTCTTC.

CDR3 in amino acids: CASSGGLVGSQPQHF. CDR3 DNA sequence: TGTGCCAGCAGTGGGGGACTAGTCGGAAGTCAGCCCCAGCATTTT. The V call is TRBV7-2, the J call TRBJ1-5; TRBD1 might be the D (5 bases). In germline, CDR1 is SGHTA, CDR2 FQGNSA. CDR3 size: 15 residues. V was trimmed by 6 bases and J by 6 bases, leaving 18 bases between them.

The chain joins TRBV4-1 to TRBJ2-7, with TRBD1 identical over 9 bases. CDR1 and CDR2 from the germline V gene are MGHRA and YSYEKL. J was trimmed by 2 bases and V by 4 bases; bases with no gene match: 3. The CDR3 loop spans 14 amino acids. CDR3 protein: CASSRGTGTYEQYF. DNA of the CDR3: TGCGCCAGCAGCCGAGGGACAGGGACCTACGAGCAGTACTTC.

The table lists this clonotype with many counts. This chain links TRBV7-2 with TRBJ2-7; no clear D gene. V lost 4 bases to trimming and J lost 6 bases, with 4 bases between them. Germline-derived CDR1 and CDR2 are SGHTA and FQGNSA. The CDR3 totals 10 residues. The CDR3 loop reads CASSSPEQYF. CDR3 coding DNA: TGTGCCAGCAGCTCTCCCGAGCAGTACTTC.

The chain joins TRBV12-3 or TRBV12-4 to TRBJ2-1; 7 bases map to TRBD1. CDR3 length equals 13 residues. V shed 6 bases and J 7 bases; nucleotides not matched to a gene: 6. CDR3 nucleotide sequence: TGTGCCAGCAGGAGACAGGGATTGAATGAGCAGTTCTTC. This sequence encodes CASRRQGLNEQFF.

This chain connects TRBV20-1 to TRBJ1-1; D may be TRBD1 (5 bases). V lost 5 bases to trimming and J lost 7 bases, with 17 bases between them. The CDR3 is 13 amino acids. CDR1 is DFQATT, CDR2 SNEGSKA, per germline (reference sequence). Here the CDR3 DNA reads TGCAGTGCTGACAGCCCGACAGACCTTGAAGCTTTCTTT. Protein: CSADSPTDLEAFF.

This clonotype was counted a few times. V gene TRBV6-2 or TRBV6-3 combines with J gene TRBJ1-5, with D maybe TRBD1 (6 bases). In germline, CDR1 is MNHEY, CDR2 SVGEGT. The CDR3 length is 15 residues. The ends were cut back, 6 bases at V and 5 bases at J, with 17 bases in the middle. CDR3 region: CASRSSGTNHQPQHF. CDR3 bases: TGTGCCAGCAGATCCTCCGGGACAAACCATCAGCCCCAGCATTTT.

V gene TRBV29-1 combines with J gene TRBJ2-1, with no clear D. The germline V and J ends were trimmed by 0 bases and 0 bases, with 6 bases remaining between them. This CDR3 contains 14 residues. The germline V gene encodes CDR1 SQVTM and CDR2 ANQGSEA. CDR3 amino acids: CSVEDLGSYNEQFF. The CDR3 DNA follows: TGCAGCGTTGAAGATCTTGGCTCCTACAATGAGCAGTTCTTC.

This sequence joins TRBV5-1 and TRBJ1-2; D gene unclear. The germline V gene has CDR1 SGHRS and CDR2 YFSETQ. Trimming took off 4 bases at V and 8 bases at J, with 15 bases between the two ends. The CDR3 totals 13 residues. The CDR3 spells CASSLRAPEGYTF. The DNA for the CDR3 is TGCGCCAGCAGCCTCCGGGCGCCCGAAGGCTACACCTTC.

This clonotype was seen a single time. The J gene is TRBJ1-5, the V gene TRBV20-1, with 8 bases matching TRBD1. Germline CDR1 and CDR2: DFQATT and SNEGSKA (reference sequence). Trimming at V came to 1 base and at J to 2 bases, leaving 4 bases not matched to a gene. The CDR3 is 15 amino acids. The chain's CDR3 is CSARVGRGRNQPQHF. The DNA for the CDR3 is TGCAGTGCTAGAGTCGGCAGGGGGCGCAATCAGCCCCAGCATTTT.

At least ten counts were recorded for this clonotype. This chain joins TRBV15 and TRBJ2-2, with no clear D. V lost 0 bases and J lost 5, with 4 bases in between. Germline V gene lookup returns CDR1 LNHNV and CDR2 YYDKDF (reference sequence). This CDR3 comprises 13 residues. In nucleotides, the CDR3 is TGTGCCACCAGCAGAGATCAAACCGGGGAGCTGTTTTTT. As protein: CATSRDQTGELFF.